One sample yielded the 23 T cell receptor beta chains listed below, sequenced in a study of T cell clones after liver transplantation. The method was immunoSEQ multiplex PCR; TCRdb's version includes in-frame clones alone and lacks a portion of them. The sample shows 20,000 to 30,000 clones, roughly 69% of them seen only once. Sequencing was performed on CD4+ T cells from blood, taken before liver transplant. The receptors were sampled from a human donor who received a liver transplant.

V gene TRBV10-3 combines with J gene TRBJ2-5; 9 bases are shared with TRBD2. J lost 1 base, V lost 7 bases, and 4 bases had no gene match. The CDR3 consists of 14 residues. Germline V CDR1 and CDR2: ENHRY, SYGVKD. The CDR3 loop is CAITSGTSQETQYF. The CDR3 DNA sequence: TGTGCCATCACTAGCGGGACTTCCCAAGAGACCCAGTACTTC.

The genes are TRBV2 and TRBJ2-7; the match to TRBD2 covers 11 bases. V lost 4 bases and J lost 5; bases outside the gene matches: 4. Germline values: CDR1 SNHLY, CDR2 FYNNEI. This CDR3 contains 14 residues. In DNA form, the CDR3 reads TGTGCCAGCAGTGTAGAACTAGCGGGAGACGAGCAGTACGTC. Translating gives CASSVELAGDEQYV.

The rearrangement uses TRBV28 and TRBJ2-7; D unclear. Trimming removed 2 bases at V and 0 bases at J, with 2 bases between. The CDR3 runs 12 residues. Germline CDR1 and CDR2: MDHEN and SYDVKM. In DNA, the CDR3 is TGTGCCAGCAGTTTAAACTCCTACGAGCAGTACTTC. Translation gives CASSLNSYEQYF.

This clone occurred a few times. The chain couples TRBV27 to TRBJ2-3; tentatively, D is TRBD2 (6 bases). Per the germline V gene, CDR1 is MNHEY and CDR2 is SMNVEV (reference sequence). The length of the CDR3 is 17 residues. The germline V and J ends were trimmed by 3 bases and 2 bases, with 18 bases remaining between them. The CDR3 region has the DNA TGTGCCAGCAGTTTGCGGGGCAGCCTTAGCCTCACAGATACGCAGTATTTT. This gives the protein CASSLRGSLSLTDTQYF.

The V gene is TRBV28, the J gene TRBJ1-4; D gene ambiguous. Trimming pared 10 bases from V and 4 bases from J, leaving 16 bases between. CDR1 MDHEN and CDR2 SYDVKM come from the germline V gene. This CDR3 comprises 14 residues. CDR3 nucleotide sequence: TGTGCCATCCCGAGCGAGGGAAGTAATGAAAAACTGTTTTTT. Translating it yields CAIPSEGSNEKLFF. Full variable domain (remainder filled in from reference TRBV28 and TRBJ1-4): DVKVTQSSRYLVKRTGEKVFLECVQDMDHENMFWYRQDPGLGLRLIYFSYDVKMKEKGDIPEGYSVSREKKERFSLILESASTNQTSMYLCAIPSEGSNEKLFFGSGTQLSVL.

The rearrangement joins TRBV5-4 to TRBJ2-3; weak D call: TRBD1 (5 bases). V was pared by 2 bases and J by 2 bases, with 9 bases between. Germline CDR1 reads SGHNT; CDR2 reads YYREEE (reference sequence). CDR3 length: 14 amino acids. CDR3 loop: CASSFQGSTDTQYF. For the CDR3, the DNA is TGTGCCAGCAGCTTCCAGGGATCCACAGATACGCAGTATTTT.

This chain uses TRBV14 with TRBJ2-2; D call uncertain. The CDR3 spans 14 residues. The V end was cut by 0 bases, the J end by 3 bases, with 5 bases between. CDR1 and CDR2 (germline): SGHDN, FVKESK. The DNA for the CDR3 is TGTGCCAGCAGCCAAGACACCCACACCGGGGAGCTGTTTTTT. It encodes CASSQDTHTGELFF. The full variable domain, completed using reference TRBV14 and TRBJ2-2, is EAGVTQFPSHSVIEKGQTVTLRCDPISGHDNLYWYRRVMGKEIKFLLHFVKESKQDESGMPNNRFLAERTGGTYSTLKVQPAELEDSGVYFCASSQDTHTGELFFGEGSRLTVL.

The chain is built from TRBV7-2 and TRBJ2-7; possible D gene TRBD2, 5 bases. The CDR3 contains 15 residues. The V end was cut by 3 bases, the J end by 2 bases, with 14 bases between. Germline V gives CDR1 SGHTA, CDR2 FQGNSA. CDR3: CASSFSYGETYEQYF. Here the CDR3 DNA reads TGTGCCAGCAGCTTTTCCTACGGGGAAACCTACGAGCAGTACTTC.

V gene TRBV28 combines with J gene TRBJ1-5; D is possibly TRBD1 (5 bases). The ends were cut back, 4 bases at V and 4 bases at J, with 20 bases in the middle. Germline V CDR1 and CDR2: MDHEN, SYDVKM. The CDR3 runs to 17 residues. The CDR3 DNA reads as TGTGCCAGCAGTTCCTTCTCCGGGACGGGGGTTAATCAGCCCCAGCATTTT. It translates to CASSSFSGTGVNQPQHF.

This clone appeared a few times. The rearrangement uses TRBV29-1 and TRBJ1-2, with 9 bases that match TRBD1. There are 11 residues in the CDR3. Germline V gene lookup returns CDR1 SQVTM and CDR2 ANQGSEA. V shed 4 bases, J shed 13 bases, and the junction held 7 bases outside the gene matches. The CDR3 nucleotides read TGCAGCGTTGTAGGGACAGGGCGCGCCACCTTC. This codes for CSVVGTGRATF.

This rearrangement joins TRBV6-1 to TRBJ1-1; 8 nucleotides agree with TRBD1. Germline CDR1 is MNHNS and CDR2 is SASEGT. The CDR3 covers 13 residues. Unmatched junction bases numbered 4, after V lost 6 bases and J lost 4 bases. Written as DNA, the CDR3 is TGTGCCAGCAGGGACAGGGCCCCCACTGAAGCTTTCTTT. This gives the protein CASRDRAPTEAFF.

This clone has more than one count but fewer than ten. Compared with germline, one end of the junction differs, possibly owing to a read error. The rearrangement links TRBV7-8 to TRBJ1-2, with TRBD1 as a possible D gene (6 bases). Per the germline V gene, CDR1 is SGHVS and CDR2 is FQNEAQ. The CDR3 extends over 12 amino acids. CDR3 protein: CASSLDSGDRHF. The DNA for the CDR3 is TGTGCCAGCAGCTTAGATAGTGGCGACAGGCACTTC.

The CDR3 protein is CASSVSRGAYNEQFF. CDR3 nucleotide sequence: TGTGCCAGCAGTGTCTCGCGGGGGGCCTACAATGAGCAGTTCTTC. V is TRBV2 and J is TRBJ2-1, with 8 bases matching TRBD2. CDR1 is SNHLY, CDR2 FYNNEI, per germline. The CDR3 is 15 amino acids. V lost 4 bases, J lost 2 bases, and 4 bases stayed unmatched. The full variable domain, rest sourced from reference TRBV2 and TRBJ2-1, is EPEVTQTPSHQVTQMGQEVILRCVPISNHLYFYWYRQILGQKVEFLVSFYNNEISEKSEIFDDQFSVERPDGSNFTLKIRSTKLEDSAMYFCASSVSRGAYNEQFFGPGTRLTVL.

The rearrangement links TRBV7-2 to TRBJ2-5; a possible D gene is TRBD2 (6 bases). The CDR3 is 15 residues long. Per germline, CDR1 SGHTA and CDR2 FQGNSA. V gave up 1 base and J gave up 2 bases, with 11 bases separating them. The CDR3 protein is CASSLGAGSQETQYF. DNA of the CDR3: TGTGCCAGCAGCTTAGGAGCGGGTAGTCAAGAGACCCAGTACTTC.

This clone has only one observation. The gene calls are TRBV5-1 and TRBJ2-5; TRBD1 is a possible D gene (5 bases). CDR3 length: 14 residues. Germline CDR1 is SGHRS and CDR2 is YFSETQ. The V end was cut by 1 base, the J end by 1 base, with 8 bases between. The CDR3 is CASSLQGIQETQYF. The CDR3 nucleotides read TGCGCCAGCAGCTTGCAGGGAATCCAAGAGACCCAGTACTTC.

This clone has just a few counts. The rearrangement uses TRBV6-5 and TRBJ1-2, with D possibly TRBD1 on 5 matching bases. The CDR3 covers 13 residues. Germline loops: CDR1 MNHEY, CDR2 SVGAGI. V shed 5 bases and J shed 3 bases, with 10 bases lying between them. The CDR3 bases are TGTGCCAGCAGTCCAGGGTATGACTATGGCTACACCTTC. The encoded protein is CASSPGYDYGYTF.

The rearrangement uses TRBV18 and TRBJ2-5, with 10 nucleotides matching TRBD2. The CDR3 contains 15 residues. Per germline, CDR1 KGHSH and CDR2 LQKENI. Unmatched junction bases numbered 8, after V lost 5 bases and J lost 5 bases. The CDR3 DNA reads as TGTGCCAGCTCAACAGGACTAGCGGAGACGGAGACCCAGTACTTC. This gives the protein CASSTGLAETETQYF.

The CDR3 spells CATSRSGLGSTDTQYF. As DNA, the CDR3 is TGTGCCACCAGCAGATCCGGACTAGGGAGCACAGATACGCAGTATTTT. The genes are TRBV15 and TRBJ2-3; the match to TRBD2 covers 7 bases. There are 16 residues in the CDR3. Trimming cost V 2 bases and J 0 bases; bases outside gene matches: 5. The germline V gene has CDR1 LNHNV and CDR2 YYDKDF (reference sequence).

The rearrangement uses TRBV2 and TRBJ2-3, with D unclear. Trimming left V 1 base short and J 6 bases short, with 14 bases between. This CDR3 comprises 15 residues. Germline values: CDR1 SNHLY, CDR2 FYNNEI. DNA for the CDR3: TGTGCCAGCAGTGAAGGCCAGGATCCCCTTGATACGCAGTATTTT. Translating gives CASSEGQDPLDTQYF. Drawing the rest from reference TRBV2 and TRBJ2-3, the complete variable domain is EPEVTQTPSHQVTQMGQEVILRCVPISNHLYFYWYRQILGQKVEFLVSFYNNEISEKSEIFDDQFSVERPDGSNFTLKIRSTKLEDSAMYFCASSEGQDPLDTQYFGPGTRLTVL.

V and J are TRBV6-1 and TRBJ1-1; D is uncertain. Germline V gene sequence: CDR1 MNHNS, CDR2 SASEGT. V shed 5 bases and J shed 1 base, with 2 bases lying between them. CDR3 length: 11 residues. The CDR3 nucleotides are TGTGCCAGCAGTCCGAACACTGAAGCTTTCTTT. This translates into CASSPNTEAFF.

The V gene is TRBV29-1, the J gene TRBJ1-2, with unresolved D. There are 12 residues in the CDR3. Trimming removed 3 bases from V and 4 bases from J, with 9 bases in between. Germline-derived CDR1 and CDR2 are SQVTM and ANQGSEA. The CDR3 loop reads CSVEGSVYGYTF. CDR3 coding DNA: TGCAGCGTTGAGGGTTCGGTCTATGGCTACACCTTC. Full variable domain (missing parts from reference TRBV29-1 and TRBJ1-2): SAVISQKPSRDICQRGTSLTIQCQVDSQVTMMFWYRQQPGQSLTLIATANQGSEATYESGFVIDKFPISRPNLTFSTLTVSNMSPEDSSIYLCSVEGSVYGYTFGSGTRLTVV.

The chain combines TRBV30 with TRBJ2-1; TRBD2 agrees at 7 bases. The CDR3 contains 14 residues. In germline, CDR1 is GTSNPN, CDR2 SVGIG (reference sequence). The junction had 11 bases not matched to a gene; V was cut back by 4 bases and J by 8 bases. CDR3 bases: TGTGCCTGGAATTTAGGGCAGGGAGGGGATGAGCAGTTCTTC. It encodes CAWNLGQGGDEQFF.

The chain combines TRBV6-5 with TRBJ2-5, with 7 bases fitting TRBD2. CDR1 MNHEY and CDR2 SVGAGI come from the germline V gene. The CDR3 consists of 14 residues. The junction had 1 base not matched to a gene; V was cut back by 0 bases and J by 3 bases. CDR3 sequence: CASSYSLAEETQYF. The DNA for the CDR3 is TGTGCCAGCAGTTACTCTCTAGCGGAAGAGACCCAGTACTTC.